This is a list of T cell receptor beta chains from one sample in a study of regulatory T cells in long-lasting Graves disease. TCRdb independently ran MiXCR on the multiplex PCR reads; one entry per CDR3 protein. Altogether more than 300,000 distinct CDR3 sequences are present, around 16% being singletons, with the ten largest covering approximately 22%. Material: peripheral blood mononuclear cells (PBMCs), obtained at new diagnosis, from a patient treated with antithyroid drugs. Receptors originate from a female donor with Graves disease. Both conserved end residues are part of each CDR3. Fields, in order: D gene, V gene, J gene, clone size, CDR3 DNA, CDR3 protein. The D gene is left open where the match is weak. Clone sizes are given selectively: once, few, many, or a class where the clone is expanded.

TRBD1	TRBV19	TRBJ1-1	few	TGTGCCAGTAGCAGGGGGGGGGGGGCGAGCACTGAAGCTTTCTTT	CASSRGGGASTEAFF
NA	TRBV28	TRBJ2-5	many	TGTGCCAGCAGATCTACCGGGACAAACCAAGAGACCCAGTACTTC	CASRSTGTNQETQYF
NA	TRBV5-1	TRBJ2-2	many	TGCGCCAGCAGCTTGGTCCGCCACGCGAACACCGGGGAGCTGTTTTTT	CASSLVRHANTGELFF
TRBD2	TRBV7-9	TRBJ2-1	many	TGTGCCAGCAGCCCCCGGACTAGCGGGAGTTTATCCAATGAGCAGTTCTTC	CASSPRTSGSLSNEQFF
TRBD1	TRBV2	TRBJ2-7	many	TGTGCCAGCAGGAGGGACAGAGCCATCTACGAGCAGTACTTC	CASRRDRAIYEQYF
NA	TRBV18	TRBJ2-3	many	TGTGCCAGCTCACTGGGGGCGGAAGACACAGATACGCAGTATTTT	CASSLGAEDTDTQYF
NA	TRBV29-1	TRBJ1-1	many	TGCAGCGTCGGTGGTGAAGCTTTCTTT	CSVGGEAFF
NA	TRBV7-2	TRBJ1-5	few	TGTGCCAGCACCTGGTTGGGCCGGCCCCAGCATTTT	CASTWLGRPQHF
TRBD2	TRBV20-1	TRBJ2-1	many	TGCAGTGCTAGACCCTTAATGGGAGGGCCAACGAGCTCCTACAATGAGCAGTTCTTC	CSARPLMGGPTSSYNEQFF
NA	TRBV7-3	TRBJ1-1	many	TGTGCCAGCAGCTTAACCCACTACAGGGAGGGCACTGAAGCTTTCTTC	CASSLTHYREGTEAFF
NA	TRBV12-3/TRBV12-4	TRBJ1-4	many	TGTGCCAGCAGGGGCTACGATTATGAAAAACTGTTTTTT	CASRGYDYEKLFF
TRBD1	TRBV2	TRBJ1-4	many	TGTGCCAGCGGGAAGGAGAACAGGGGGCTCCCTGCAACTAATGAAAAACTGTTTTTT	CASGKENRGLPATNEKLFF
TRBD1	TRBV10-2	TRBJ2-7	NA	TGCGCCACCCTACCCACAGGGGACGAGCAGTACTTC	CATLPTGDEQYF
NA	TRBV11-2	TRBJ1-6	NA	TGTGCCAGCAGTTCAACCTTGTTACGGGATTCACCCCTCCACTTT	CASSSTLLRDSPLHF
TRBD1	TRBV7-9	TRBJ2-1	many	TGTGCCAGCAGCTTCCGGGACAGGGGGCGTTTCACCTACAATGAGCAGTTCTTC	CASSFRDRGRFTYNEQFF